These T cell receptor beta chains were read from a single sample in a study of Ad26.COV2.S vaccination and SARS-CoV-2 variants. The assay was immunoSEQ multiplex PCR, and TCRdb's table has in-frame clones only and misses some. Among around 250,000 clones, about 87% were seen once, and the ten largest hold approximately 3.4%. This sample comprised peripheral blood, obtained in a trial of Ad26.COV2.S vaccine versus placebo. Receptors originate from a person aged 18-65 years who received the Ad26.COV2.S COVID-19 vaccine or a placebo. Both conserved end residues are part of each CDR3. A D gene is named only where the DNA matches it firmly. Expanded clones get a size class; other rows say once, few or many, or leave the size out.

v_gene: TRBV18
d_gene: -
abundance: -
j_gene: TRBJ1-2
CDR3nt: TGTGCCAGCTCACCACCGGGTATCTCTGGGAATTTCGGCTATGGCTACACCTTC
CDR3aa: CASSPPGISGNFGYGYTF

v_gene: TRBV4-3
d_gene: -
abundance: -
j_gene: TRBJ1-1
CDR3nt: TGCGCCAGCAGCCGGAACAGGGAAGGGACTGAAGCTTTCTTT
CDR3aa: CASSRNREGTEAFF

v_gene: TRBV4-1
d_gene: TRBD2
abundance: -
j_gene: TRBJ2-1
CDR3nt: TGCGCCAGCAGCCTCAGCTTAGCGGGGGTCGTCAAGGGCTCCTACAATGAGCAGTTCTTC
CDR3aa: CASSLSLAGVVKGSYNEQFF

v_gene: TRBV6-5
d_gene: -
abundance: -
j_gene: TRBJ2-1
CDR3nt: TGTGCCAGCAGTTACTCTTACTTCAATGAGCAGTTCTTC
CDR3aa: CASSYSYFNEQFF

v_gene: TRBV7-3
d_gene: -
abundance: -
j_gene: TRBJ2-7
CDR3nt: TGTGCCAGCAGCCAGGACGCGTTTTCCTACGAGCAGTACTTC
CDR3aa: CASSQDAFSYEQYF

v_gene: TRBV4-2
d_gene: TRBD1
abundance: -
j_gene: TRBJ1-2
CDR3nt: TGTGCCAGCAGCCAGACAGGGGGCTATGGCTACACCTTC
CDR3aa: CASSQTGGYGYTF

v_gene: TRBV5-1
d_gene: -
abundance: -
j_gene: TRBJ2-3
CDR3nt: TGCGCCAGCAGACGTATAACAGGGACTAGCACAGATACGCAGTATTTT
CDR3aa: CASRRITGTSTDTQYF

v_gene: TRBV5-1
d_gene: -
abundance: -
j_gene: TRBJ2-3
CDR3nt: TGCGCCAGCAGCTCAGAGGCAGATACGCAGTATTTT
CDR3aa: CASSSEADTQYF

v_gene: TRBV30
d_gene: -
abundance: -
j_gene: TRBJ1-6
CDR3nt: TGTGCCTGGAGTGTACAACAGGGATCACCCCTCCACTTT
CDR3aa: CAWSVQQGSPLHF

v_gene: TRBV5-6
d_gene: -
abundance: -
j_gene: TRBJ1-3
CDR3nt: TGTGCCAGCAGCTTTACCGGACATCAGGGAAACACCATATATTTT
CDR3aa: CASSFTGHQGNTIYF

v_gene: TRBV2
d_gene: -
abundance: -
j_gene: TRBJ2-2
CDR3nt: TGTGCCAGCCAAGGAGGCCCGGTGTGGAACACCGGGGAGCTGTTTTTT
CDR3aa: CASQGGPVWNTGELFF

v_gene: TRBV18
d_gene: TRBD1
abundance: -
j_gene: TRBJ2-4
CDR3nt: TGTGCCAGCTCGCAAAGACAGGGTACCAAAAACATTCAGTACTTC
CDR3aa: CASSQRQGTKNIQYF

v_gene: TRBV25-1
d_gene: -
abundance: -
j_gene: TRBJ2-7
CDR3nt: TGTGCCAGCATGGGGGTAAGGTACGAGCAGTACTTC
CDR3aa: CASMGVRYEQYF

v_gene: TRBV19
d_gene: TRBD2
abundance: -
j_gene: TRBJ2-7
CDR3nt: TGTGCCAGTAGTCTGACACTCGGACTAGCGGGAGGATACGAGCAGTACTTC
CDR3aa: CASSLTLGLAGGYEQYF

v_gene: TRBV11-2
d_gene: -
abundance: -
j_gene: TRBJ1-3
CDR3nt: TGTGCCAGCAGCTTAGGAGGGCTCTGGGGGCTCGGCTCTGGAAACACCATATATTTT
CDR3aa: CASSLGGLWGLGSGNTIYF

v_gene: TRBV18
d_gene: -
abundance: -
j_gene: TRBJ1-1
CDR3nt: TGTGCCAGCTCGCCGTTAATGGGAGGGGACACTGAAGCTTTCTTT
CDR3aa: CASSPLMGGDTEAFF

v_gene: TRBV24-1
d_gene: -
abundance: -
j_gene: TRBJ2-1
CDR3nt: TGTGCCACCAGTGGGAGTAGCGGAATAAACAATGAGCAGTTCTTC
CDR3aa: CATSGSSGINNEQFF

v_gene: TRBV6-1
d_gene: -
abundance: -
j_gene: TRBJ1-2
CDR3nt: TGTGCCAGCAGTGAATATCCGGATGGCTACACCTTC
CDR3aa: CASSEYPDGYTF

v_gene: TRBV10-1
d_gene: -
abundance: few
j_gene: TRBJ1-1
CDR3nt: TGCGCCACTCAGTGGGATATGAACACTGAAGCTTTCTTT
CDR3aa: CATQWDMNTEAFF

v_gene: TRBV11-2
d_gene: -
abundance: -
j_gene: TRBJ2-2
CDR3nt: TGTGCCAGCAGCTTATGGGGGGACGGGGAGCTGTTTTTT
CDR3aa: CASSLWGDGELFF

v_gene: TRBV2
d_gene: -
abundance: -
j_gene: TRBJ2-6
CDR3nt: TGTGCCAGCAGCCAGGAGGGAGCGTATATTCCTGGGGCCAACGTCCTGACTTTC
CDR3aa: CASSQEGAYIPGANVLTF

v_gene: TRBV27
d_gene: TRBD2
abundance: -
j_gene: TRBJ2-7
CDR3nt: TGTGCCAGCAGTCTAGCGGGAGCTGCCTACGAGCAGTACTTC
CDR3aa: CASSLAGAAYEQYF

v_gene: TRBV29-1
d_gene: -
abundance: -
j_gene: TRBJ1-1
CDR3nt: TGCAGCGTTGAAGGGCGGATGGACACTGAAGCTTTCTTT
CDR3aa: CSVEGRMDTEAFF

v_gene: TRBV5-1
d_gene: TRBD1
abundance: -
j_gene: TRBJ2-1
CDR3nt: TGCGCCAGCAGCCCCCGGGACAGGCAAAGGGATGAGCAGTTCTTC
CDR3aa: CASSPRDRQRDEQFF

v_gene: TRBV5-1
d_gene: -
abundance: few
j_gene: TRBJ2-1
CDR3nt: TGCGCCAGCAGCTTGGGGAGGTCGCAGGGTAGTTACAATGAGCAGTTCTTC
CDR3aa: CASSLGRSQGSYNEQFF

v_gene: TRBV10-1
d_gene: TRBD2
abundance: -
j_gene: TRBJ2-2
CDR3nt: TGCGCCAGCAGTGAGTTACTAGCGGACAGGGAGCTGTTTTTT
CDR3aa: CASSELLADRELFF

v_gene: TRBV7-9
d_gene: -
abundance: -
j_gene: TRBJ2-7
CDR3nt: TGTGCCAGCAGCTTAGGTCCCGGTCGGGGCACCTACGAGCAGTACTTC
CDR3aa: CASSLGPGRGTYEQYF

v_gene: TRBV10-2
d_gene: -
abundance: few
j_gene: TRBJ2-5
CDR3nt: TGCGCCAGCAGAGGGAAGGAAGAGACCCAGTACTTC
CDR3aa: CASRGKEETQYF

v_gene: TRBV9
d_gene: -
abundance: -
j_gene: TRBJ1-3
CDR3nt: TGTGCCAGCAGCGTAGTTGGGACAATAAGCTCTGGAAACACCATATATTTT
CDR3aa: CASSVVGTISSGNTIYF

v_gene: TRBV3-1/TRBV3-2
d_gene: -
abundance: once
j_gene: TRBJ1-5
CDR3nt: TGTGCCAGCAGCCAGGGGATTTCGGCCCAGCATTTT
CDR3aa: CASSQGISAQHF

v_gene: TRBV27
d_gene: -
abundance: once
j_gene: TRBJ2-7
CDR3nt: TGTGCCAGCACAGACAGCTTCTACGAGCAGTACTTC
CDR3aa: CASTDSFYEQYF

v_gene: TRBV7-9
d_gene: -
abundance: -
j_gene: TRBJ1-1
CDR3nt: TGTGCCAGCAGCCCAGGGAGGGTGGAAGCTTTCTTT
CDR3aa: CASSPGRVEAFF

v_gene: TRBV6-5
d_gene: -
abundance: -
j_gene: TRBJ1-2
CDR3nt: TGTGCCAGCAGTTACTTGGGGGGAAATGGCTACACCTTC
CDR3aa: CASSYLGGNGYTF

v_gene: TRBV11-3
d_gene: -
abundance: -
j_gene: TRBJ1-2
CDR3nt: TGTGCCAGCAGCGATGGAAGGGGTCCCTCCGTCGGCTACACCTTC
CDR3aa: CASSDGRGPSVGYTF

v_gene: TRBV11-2
d_gene: -
abundance: once
j_gene: TRBJ1-1
CDR3nt: TGTGCCAGCAGCTTAGATGGTACAGGGAGGAGGACTGAAGCTTTCTTT
CDR3aa: CASSLDGTGRRTEAFF

v_gene: TRBV25-1
d_gene: TRBD2
abundance: -
j_gene: TRBJ2-3
CDR3nt: TGTGCCAGCAGTGATCCCCGACTAGCGGGAGCAGATACGCAGTATTTT
CDR3aa: CASSDPRLAGADTQYF

v_gene: TRBV5-1
d_gene: -
abundance: -
j_gene: TRBJ2-7
CDR3nt: TGCGCCAGCAGCTTGGAACAGCTCCGGGGCGAGCAGTACTTC
CDR3aa: CASSLEQLRGEQYF

v_gene: TRBV3-1/TRBV3-2
d_gene: -
abundance: -
j_gene: TRBJ1-2
CDR3nt: TGTGCCAGCAGCCAATTAACAAGGACAAGGGAATATGGCTACACCTTC
CDR3aa: CASSQLTRTREYGYTF

v_gene: TRBV7-3
d_gene: -
abundance: -
j_gene: TRBJ2-2
CDR3nt: TGTGCCAGCAGCTTAAGTACGGGGACCGGGGAGCTGTTTTTT
CDR3aa: CASSLSTGTGELFF

v_gene: TRBV29-1
d_gene: -
abundance: -
j_gene: TRBJ2-7
CDR3nt: TGCAGCGCTGTACGACTCGAATCCTACGAGCAGTACTTC
CDR3aa: CSAVRLESYEQYF

v_gene: TRBV3-1/TRBV3-2
d_gene: -
abundance: -
j_gene: TRBJ1-1
CDR3nt: TGTGCCAGCAGCCAGGCCCTCGGGGGGTTGGCTGAAGCTTTCTTT
CDR3aa: CASSQALGGLAEAFF

v_gene: TRBV6-5
d_gene: TRBD1
abundance: -
j_gene: TRBJ2-1
CDR3nt: TGTGCCAGCAGTCTCTCCCAGGGGGCTTACAATGAGCAGTTCTTC
CDR3aa: CASSLSQGAYNEQFF

v_gene: TRBV5-1
d_gene: TRBD2
abundance: -
j_gene: TRBJ2-7
CDR3nt: TGCGCCAGCAGGGGGGGACTAGCGGGAGACGAGCAGTACTTC
CDR3aa: CASRGGLAGDEQYF

v_gene: TRBV28
d_gene: -
abundance: -
j_gene: TRBJ1-2
CDR3nt: TGTGCCAGCAGTCGAGCGGGCAACTATGGCTACACCTTC
CDR3aa: CASSRAGNYGYTF